The 5 T cell receptor beta chains listed next were all sequenced from one sample in a study of blood T cell repertoires in COVID-19. Some clones are missing from TCRdb's copy, which holds only in-frame ones; the method was immunoSEQ multiplex PCR. In the table there are about 150,000 clones, over 80% of which are singletons. What was sequenced was peripheral blood. These receptor sequences come from a woman aged 40 to 49 with active or convalescent COVID-19.

This rearrangement joins TRBV9 to TRBJ1-1; perhaps TRBD1 as D (5 bases). V shed 3 bases and J shed 5 bases, with 17 bases lying between them. Germline CDR1 is SGDLS and CDR2 is YYNGEE. CDR3 size: 15 residues. The CDR3 sequence: CASSDEGGERTEAFF. CDR3 DNA sequence: TGTGCCAGCAGCGATGAAGGAGGGGAAAGAACTGAAGCTTTCTTT.

This clone was observed a handful of times. V gene TRBV7-9 combines with J gene TRBJ1-6, with D tentatively TRBD1 (6 bases). Germline V lookup: CDR1 SEHNR, CDR2 FQNEAQ (reference sequence). Between the trimmed V and J ends, which lost 4 bases and 10 bases, there was a span of 14 bases. The CDR3 consists of 14 residues. As DNA, the CDR3 is TGTGCCAGCAGCTCCGACCCGAGGGGGTCACCCCTCCACTTT. Translated: CASSSDPRGSPLHF. The full variable domain, in which reference TRBV7-9 and TRBJ1-6 provide the parts outside the CDR3, is DTGVSQNPRHKITKRGQNVTFRCDPISEHNRLYWYRQTLGQGPEFLTYFQNEAQLEKSRLLSDRFSAERPKGSFSTLEIQRTEQGDSAMYLCASSSDPRGSPLHFGNGTRLTVT.

This chain uses TRBV7-6 with TRBJ1-1; no firm D call. Looked up from germline, CDR1 is SGHVS and CDR2 is FNYEAQ. Trimming left V 2 bases short and J 5 bases short, with 9 bases between. This CDR3 spans 13 amino acids. CDR3 protein: CASSLFRETEAFF. In DNA form, the CDR3 reads TGTGCCAGCAGCTTATTTCGGGAGACTGAAGCTTTCTTT.

The rearrangement uses TRBV27 and TRBJ2-7; no definite D call. The CDR3 totals 10 residues. In germline, CDR1 is MNHEY, CDR2 SMNVEV (reference sequence). The V end was cut by 7 bases, the J end by 4 bases, with 5 bases between. The DNA of the CDR3 is TGTGCCAGCATCCATTACGAGCAGTACTTC. It codes for CASIHYEQYF.

The V gene is TRBV15, the J gene TRBJ1-5, with 11 bases lining up with TRBD1. In germline, CDR1 is LNHNV, CDR2 YYDKDF (reference sequence). After removal of 2 bases from V and 5 bases from J, the junction contained 8 bases not matched to a gene. The length of the CDR3 is 17 residues. The CDR3 DNA reads as TGTGCCACCAGCAGATATAAAGGACAGGGGGCATATCAGCCCCAGCATTTT. Translating gives CATSRYKGQGAYQPQHF.